Listed here is a single T cell receptor beta chain. CDR1 is SQVTM and CDR2 is ANQGSEA in the germline V gene. This CDR3 has 13 residues. The V and J ends lost 5 bases and 3 bases respectively, with 12 bases between them. This entry comes from a study of siplizumab effects on memory and regulatory T cells. Assay used: immunoSEQ multiplex PCR; TCRdb lists only in-frame clones, some missing. The table records around 87,000 clones, 75% to 90% of them present only once. The chain links TRBV29-1 to TRBJ2-3, with a weak D call TRBD1 (6 bases). The receptor was isolated from a human donor in good health. The specimen was CD4+ T cells sorted from blood. CDR3 nucleotide sequence: TGCAGCGTTTTGAACCAGGGGACAGATACGCAGTATTTT. Translation: CSVLNQGTDTQYF.